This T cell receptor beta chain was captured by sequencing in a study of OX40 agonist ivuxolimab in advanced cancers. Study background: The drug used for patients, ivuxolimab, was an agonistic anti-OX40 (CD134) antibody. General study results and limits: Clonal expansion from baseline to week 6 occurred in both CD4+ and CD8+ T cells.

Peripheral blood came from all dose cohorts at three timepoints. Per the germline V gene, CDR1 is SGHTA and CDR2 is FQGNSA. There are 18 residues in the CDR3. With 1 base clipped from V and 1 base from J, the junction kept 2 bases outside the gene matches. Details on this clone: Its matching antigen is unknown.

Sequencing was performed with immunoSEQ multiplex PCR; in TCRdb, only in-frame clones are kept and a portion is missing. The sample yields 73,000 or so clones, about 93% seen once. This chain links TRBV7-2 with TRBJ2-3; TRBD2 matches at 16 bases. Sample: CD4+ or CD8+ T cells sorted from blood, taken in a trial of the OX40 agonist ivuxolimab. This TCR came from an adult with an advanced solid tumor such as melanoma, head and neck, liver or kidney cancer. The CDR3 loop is CASSLVGTSGRGTDTQYF. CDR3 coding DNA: TGTGCCAGCAGCTTAGTTGGGACTAGCGGGAGGGGCACAGATACGCAGTATTTT.